The clone carrying this TCR beta chain was recorded a few times. The antigen remains undetermined. A read error may produce the germline difference seen at one junction end. RNA transcripts yielded amplified TCR beta CDR3 regions. HTBI primers were employed in a first-round RT-PCR of the TCR CDR3. TCRdb reanalysed the multiplex PCR reads using MiXCR and keeps one entry per CDR3 protein. This table has over 500,000 distinct CDR3 sequences, 15% to 20% appearing once. The data belong to a study of T cells in Graves' hyperthyroidism and ophthalmopathy. Findings and caveats of the study: Within blood appeared most thyroid clonotypes that had expanded above 0.001.

Exclusions: uncontrolled infection, other autoimmune disease, pregnancy, lactation. On the basis of clinical symptoms, serum thyroxine and TRAb, thyroid ultrasound and orbital computed tomography, diagnoses were made. The V gene's germline CDR1 is SGHTA and CDR2 FQGNSA. The length of the CDR3 is 12 residues. The chain couples TRBV7-2 to TRBJ1-1; D not certain. What was sequenced was blood. The sequence was obtained from a woman in her twenties or thirties with Graves' ophthalmopathy. The CDR3 region is CASSLVGDPLVF. The DNA for the CDR3 is TGTGCCAGCAGCTTAGTTGGAGACCCCTTAGTCTTT. The full variable domain, with the rest looked up from reference TRBV7-2 and TRBJ1-1, is GAGVSQSPSNKVTEKGKDVELRCDPISGHTALYWYRQSLGQGLEFLIYFQGNSAPDKSGLPSDRFSAERTGGSVSTLTIQRTQQEDSAVYLCASSLVGDPLVFGQGTRLTVV.